This record concerns one T cell receptor (beta chain) sequence. TCRdb's table, derived via immunoSEQ multiplex PCR, lists solely in-frame clones and lacks some. The table has roughly 300,000 clones, less than 85% seen once; the top ten hold approximately 1.5%. This entry belongs to a study of blood T cell repertoires in COVID-19. Overall study: The cDNA or gDNA used as material had been derived from T cells, B-cell-depleted T cells, or PBMCs.

Enrollment of patients from Seattle took place during active infection, with longitudinal follow-up. The receptor comes from a human donor with COVID-19, enrolled during active disease. The donor label of this sample is uncertain. The sequenced sample was peripheral blood.

The CDR3 DNA is TGTGCCACCAGCAGAACGTTTCAGGGGGCGAGTGGAAACACCATATATTTT. Its translation is CATSRTFQGASGNTIYF. The chain recombines TRBV15 with TRBJ1-3; 8 bases match TRBD1. CDR1 LNHNV and CDR2 YYDKDF come from the germline V gene (reference sequence). The CDR3 spans 17 residues. With V trimmed by 2 bases and J by 3 bases, 9 bases remained unmatched.